These 11 T cell receptor beta chains originate from one sample sequenced in a study of vaccination and CD4 T cells after COVID-19. Stated treatment: approximately nine-day PBMC culture with coronavirus spike peptide pools or control peptides (ViraFEST assay). Scientists ran DNA taken from cultured CD4+ T cells through the Oncomine TCR Beta short-read assay for sequencing. TCRdb re-derived calls from the PCR reads in MiXCR, one entry per CDR3 protein. The sample carries over 13,000 distinct CDR3 sequences, roughly 51% recorded once. No antigen has been assigned to these receptors. Sequences were obtained from CD4+ T cells from blood, cultured in vitro. These receptors were taken from a human donor who had recovered from COVID-19.

V usage is TRBV7-2 and J usage is TRBJ2-3; the D is unclear. Trimming cost V 6 bases and J 5 bases, with 15 bases left between them. The length of the CDR3 is 14 residues. CDR1 is SGHTA, CDR2 FQGNSA, per germline. The CDR3 is CASRRQVQQDTQYF. For the CDR3, the DNA is TGTGCCAGCAGGAGGCAGGTTCAGCAAGATACGCAGTATTTT.

V gene TRBV20-1 combines with J gene TRBJ2-5; D gene uncertain. The germline V gene has CDR1 DFQATT and CDR2 SNEGSKA (reference sequence). The CDR3 totals 11 residues. V dropped 6 bases and J dropped 3 bases, with 8 bases sitting between them. Here the CDR3 reads CSASTEETQYF. CDR3 sequence (DNA): TGCAGTGCGTCGACGGAAGAGACCCAGTACTTC.

This clonotype was observed a few times. The rearrangement links TRBV7-9 to TRBJ1-1; no definite D call. The V end was cut by 4 bases, the J end by 6 bases, with 15 bases between. Germline loops: CDR1 SEHNR, CDR2 FQNEAQ (reference sequence). This CDR3 is built from 14 residues. The DNA of the CDR3 is TGTGCCAGCAGCTCACTGGGAGCTCTACCTGAAGCTTTCTTT. It yields the protein CASSSLGALPEAFF.

V gene TRBV12-3 or TRBV12-4 combines with J gene TRBJ2-3, with D possibly being TRBD2 (6 bases). V gave up 3 bases and J gave up 2 bases, with 12 bases separating them. The CDR3 is made up of 15 amino acids. The CDR3 nucleotides are TGTGCCAGCAGTTTTGGTGCGGGAACCACAGATACGCAGTATTTT. Amino acid sequence: CASSFGAGTTDTQYF.

The rearrangement joins TRBV2 to TRBJ1-5; D remains ambiguous. V shed 3 bases and J shed 3 bases, with 6 bases lying between them. The CDR3 spans 13 residues. Germline CDR1 reads SNHLY; CDR2 reads FYNNEI. The CDR3 DNA is TGTGCCAGCAGTGATGACTCCAATCAGCCCCAGCATTTT. Protein: CASSDDSNQPQHF.

This clonotype appeared once. Here the CDR3 reads CSAREPSGATDTQYF. DNA for the CDR3: TGCAGTGCTAGAGAACCTAGCGGGGCCACAGATACGCAGTATTTT. The rearrangement uses TRBV20-1 and TRBJ2-3; 9 bases align to TRBD2. V was pared by 0 bases and J by 2 bases, with 3 bases of the junction left unmatched. The CDR3 spans 15 residues. Germline-derived CDR1 and CDR2 are DFQATT and SNEGSKA (reference sequence).

The rearrangement uses TRBV6-7 and TRBJ1-1, with TRBD1 matching over 7 bases. TRBV6-7 is reported as an ORF; its role is uncertain. Unmatched junction bases numbered 3, after V lost 2 bases and J lost 0 bases. The CDR3 consists of 15 residues. CDR3 region: CASSYTGQLNTEAFF. In DNA, the CDR3 is TGTGCCAGCAGTTACACGGGACAGCTGAACACTGAAGCTTTCTTT.

The V and J genes are TRBV6-1 and TRBJ1-2, with unresolved D. The length of the CDR3 is 16 residues. Germline-derived CDR1 and CDR2 are MNHNS and SASEGT. V was cut by 0 bases and J by 4 bases, with 15 bases left in between. The CDR3 DNA reads TGTGCCAGCAGTGAAGCGCAGGTTAAGGGAGGCTATGGCTACACCTTC. It encodes CASSEAQVKGGYGYTF.

This clonotype was observed a few times. The V and J genes are TRBV2 and TRBJ2-7; D not certain. CDR3 size: 14 residues. CDR1 is SNHLY, CDR2 FYNNEI, per germline. The ends were cut back, 7 bases at V and 4 bases at J, with 17 bases in the middle. The CDR3 DNA reads TGTGCCAGCAAATTAACGTCCCTTGATTACGAGCAGTACTTC. Its protein is CASKLTSLDYEQYF.

The rearrangement joins TRBV28 to TRBJ2-1, with TRBD2 matching over 8 bases. Losses at the gene ends were 6 bases for V and 10 bases for J; bases not matched to a gene: 8. The CDR3 is 13 residues long. Germline loops: CDR1 MDHEN, CDR2 SYDVKM. The CDR3 bases are TGTGCCAGCAGCACCGGGACTAGTAAAGAGCAGTTCTTC. Residues: CASSTGTSKEQFF.

This clonotype has a handful of counts. The chain couples TRBV7-2 to TRBJ1-6; 8 positions match TRBD1. Trimming took 4 bases from V and 9 from J; bases not matched to a gene: 8. Germline CDR1 reads SGHTA; CDR2 reads FQGNSA. CDR3 length equals 15 residues. The CDR3 protein is CASSSADRVRSPLHF. CDR3 sequence (DNA): TGTGCCAGCAGCTCCGCGGACAGGGTACGTTCACCCCTCCACTTT.